A single TCR beta chain is shown here with its context. Its antigen is not identified. Primers: 60 Vbeta forward and 13 Jbeta reverse. Method: immunoSEQ multiplex PCR; TCRdb's copy keeps in-frame clones and lacks some. The table includes tens of thousands of clones, approximately 83% detected once. Per the germline V gene, CDR1 is ENHRY and CDR2 is SYGVKD. This CDR3 spans 15 amino acids. Trimming cost V 0 bases and J 1 base; bases outside gene matches: 2. These data are taken from a study of cytomegalovirus exposure and HLA in healthy donors. Study summary: HLA-typed donors were the source of approximately 88 million unique TCRs, which an early data release held.

Samples came from healthy bone marrow donors. Study outcomes and limitations: Differences between HLA loci emerged in a later analysis of TCR association rates, with DRB1 most and HLA-C fewest. The Asian-associated ancestry cluster reportedly had fewer N-insertions than the approximately 690-donor mean in a later analysis.

The sample consisted of PBMCs. The sequence was obtained from a man in his forties or fifties in good health and CMV-seronegative. This chain links TRBV10-3 with TRBJ2-5; 7 bases are a match to TRBD2. The DNA of the CDR3 is TGTGCCATCAGTGAGTCGGGGGGGACCCAAGAGACCCAGTACTTC. Its protein is CAISESGGTQETQYF.